This T cell receptor (beta chain) was retrieved from a study of PD-1 and CTLA-4 blockade in melanoma (dated by TCRdb to the early 2020s). Notes on the research overall: The study compared how PD-1 blockade and CTLA-4 blockade affected the melanoma-reactive CD8 T cell response in patients with melanoma.

The germline V gene yields MDHEN for CDR1 and SYDVKM for CDR2. V is cut by 3 bases and J by 1 base, and the space between the germline ends is 9 bases. The CDR3 contains 15 residues, cysteine and phenylalanine counted. CDR3 DNA only is kept here, 45 bases in frame from base 1. About this clone: The clone's antigen remains unknown. Base qualities were left out, and no much larger clone turns up one base away.

Libraries came from the immunoSEQ multiplex PCR assay. This immuneACCESS table, as held by TCRdb, lists in-frame sequences with V and J called but not all clones. Of the missing ones, under half trace to an unresolved V gene in checked studies; the others have no known cause. For this sample the table gives roughly 30,000 clones, of which around 93% were detected only once. Jointly, the top ten make up about 8.6% of the sample. The sequencing here drew on CD8+ T cells from peripheral blood, taken from a patient given anti-PD-1 treatment. This clonotype was sampled from a human donor with melanoma. The V gene is TRBV28 and the J gene is TRBJ2-2; tentative D gene TRBD1, with 6 bases matching. CDR3 protein: CASSLLGQNTGELFF. At the DNA level, the sequence is TGTGCCAGCAGTTTGTTGGGACAGAACACCGGGGAGCTGTTTTTT.